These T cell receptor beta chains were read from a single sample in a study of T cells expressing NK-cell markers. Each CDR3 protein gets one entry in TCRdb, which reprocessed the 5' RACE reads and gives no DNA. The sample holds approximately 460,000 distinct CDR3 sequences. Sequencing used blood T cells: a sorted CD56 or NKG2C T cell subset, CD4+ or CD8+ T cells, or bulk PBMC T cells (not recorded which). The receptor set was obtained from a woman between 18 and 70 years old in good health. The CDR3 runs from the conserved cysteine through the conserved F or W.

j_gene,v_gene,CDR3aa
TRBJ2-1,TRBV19,CASSIDSPGAQNEQFF
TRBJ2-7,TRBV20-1,CSASWRGSSYEQYF
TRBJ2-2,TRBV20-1,CSARSRDSQNTGELFF
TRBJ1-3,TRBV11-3,CASSGSHGNTIYF
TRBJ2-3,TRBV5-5,CASSLLRPSTDTQYF
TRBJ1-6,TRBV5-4,CASRSGGEYNSPLHF
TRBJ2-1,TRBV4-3,CASSREAASGRVEQFF
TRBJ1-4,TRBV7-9,CASSTIRDPTGKLFF
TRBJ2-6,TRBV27,CATRSAGALVGANVLTF
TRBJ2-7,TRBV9,CASSPMGTSGDEQYF